This record covers a single T cell receptor (beta chain). Read sequence stops 3 residues before the CDR3 end, and the germline J gene provides the missing end. V dropped 1 base and J dropped 9; count of bases not matched to a gene: 30. The CDR3 has 22 residues. CDR1 DFQATT and CDR2 SNEGSKA come from the germline V gene (reference sequence). The data are from a study of T cells in women clearing cervical HPV infection. Libraries were prepared by immunoSEQ multiplex PCR; TCRdb keeps only in-frame clonotypes and omits some of them. The sample's table shows about 23,000 clones. The chain combines TRBV20-1 with TRBJ2-1; the match to TRBD2 covers 10 bases. Specimen: blood buffy coat. The receptor was isolated from a woman aged 18 to 75 with a cervical HPV16 infection that either progressed to CIN3+ or cleared (not recorded which). CDR3 sequence reads: CSARGGASGSIPRARDLGEQFF. Partial CDR3 DNA: TGCAGTGCTAGAGGTGGGGCTAGCGGGAGCATTCCTCGGGCCCGCGATCTTGGTGAG.